This TCR beta chain comes out of a study of Ad26.COV2.S vaccination and SARS-CoV-2 variants. Study at large: Donor got 5x10^10 or 1x10^11 viral particles of Ad26.COV2.S.

TCRdb's copy holds only in-frame clones and misses some; the assay was immunoSEQ multiplex PCR. Counted here are some 250,000 clones, 85% to 90% occurring once; the ten biggest clones make up about 10%. This clone has a handful of counts. The antigen is undetermined. The treatment was: roughly 18 received Ad26.COV2.S at low or high dose, single or two shots; about 5 received placebo; per-sample allocation not given. All samples were drawn on day 63, counting from the first vaccine or placebo injection. An 18-55-year-old adult in Boston served as donor. Trimming took 2 bases from V and 1 from J, leaving 7 bases between them. The CDR3 has 14 amino acids. From germline, CDR1 is SGHDT and CDR2 YYEEEE. General study findings and limits: Vaccinated and placebo-treated recipients had similar non-spike TCR breadth.

The source material was peripheral blood, sampled in a trial of Ad26.COV2.S vaccine versus placebo. The sequence derives from a person between 18 and 60 years old who received the Ad26.COV2.S COVID-19 vaccine or a placebo. V is TRBV5-6 and J is TRBJ1-5, with D hard to call. CDR3 region: CASSFGGSNQPQHF. The CDR3, as DNA: TGTGCCAGCAGCTTCGGCGGAAGCAATCAGCCCCAGCATTTT. Looking up the rest from reference TRBV5-6 and TRBJ1-5 gives the full variable domain: DAGVTQSPTHLIKTRGQQVTLRCSPKSGHDTVSWYQQALGQGPQFIFQYYEEEERQRGNFPDRFSGHQFPNYSSELNVNALLLGDSALYLCASSFGGSNQPQHFGDGTRLSIL.